A selection of T cell receptor beta chains follows, all from one sample in a study of blood T cell repertoires in COVID-19. Some clones are missing from TCRdb's copy, which holds only in-frame ones; the method was immunoSEQ multiplex PCR. The sample includes tens of thousands of clones, about nine tenths seen only once; the top ten take 24%. The sequencing sample was made of peripheral blood. The receptors originated from a human donor with active COVID-19. The donor label of this sample is uncertain. CDR3s include the opening cysteine and the closing phenylalanine or tryptophan. Fields, in order: clone size, D gene, V gene, J gene, CDR3 protein, CDR3 DNA. A D gene is named only where the DNA matches it firmly. Clone size is not always given. Where it is, it says once, few, many or a class for expanded clones.

>NA|NA|TRBV7-2|TRBJ2-3
CASSLAGQRTDTQYF
TGTGCCAGCAGTCTGGCGGGACAGCGGACAGATACGCAGTATTTT
>NA|NA|TRBV7-3|TRBJ2-3
CASSLTFGTDTQYF
TGTGCCAGCAGCTTAACGTTCGGGACAGATACGCAGTATTTT
>NA|TRBD1|TRBV10-3|TRBJ1-2
CAINRDSLEGYTF
TGTGCCATCAACCGGGACAGCTTGGAAGGCTACACCTTC
>few|TRBD2|TRBV5-6|TRBJ2-5
CASTLGRGQETQYF
TGTGCCAGCACTCTGGGGAGGGGACAAGAGACCCAGTACTTC
>NA|NA|TRBV30|TRBJ1-1
CAHKGVGEAFF
TGTGCCCATAAAGGGGTGGGCGAAGCTTTCTTT
>NA|TRBD2|TRBV27|TRBJ2-7
CASSSPGLANYEQYF
TGTGCCAGCAGCTCACCGGGACTAGCTAACTACGAGCAGTACTTC
>NA|NA|TRBV15|TRBJ2-7
CATSVTSGAYEQYF
TGTGCCACCAGCGTTACAAGCGGAGCTTACGAGCAGTACTTC
>NA|TRBD1|TRBV19|TRBJ1-6
CASESTPGTVNNSPLHF
TGTGCCAGTGAGTCAACGCCAGGGACAGTAAATAATTCACCCCTCCACTTT
>once|TRBD1|TRBV10-2|TRBJ2-1
CASRTGRNSYNEQFF
TGCGCCAGTCGGACAGGGCGGAATTCCTACAATGAGCAGTTCTTC
>NA|NA|TRBV10-3|TRBJ1-2
CAISTWTDTDNYGYTF
TGTGCCATCAGTACCTGGACAGATACAGATAACTATGGCTACACCTTC
>NA|TRBD1|TRBV3-1/TRBV3-2|TRBJ2-5
CASSPIPGQGRRETQYF
TGTGCCAGCAGCCCCATACCGGGACAGGGAAGAAGAGAGACCCAGTACTTC
>NA|NA|TRBV18|TRBJ2-3
CASSPPGAGEGADTQYF
TGTGCCAGCTCACCACCTGGGGCAGGGGAAGGGGCAGATACGCAGTATTTT
>NA|TRBD2|TRBV6-2/TRBV6-3|TRBJ2-7
CASSSLAGGLYEQYF
TGTGCCAGCAGTTCTCTAGCGGGAGGTCTTTACGAGCAGTACTTC
>once|NA|TRBV11-2|TRBJ1-2
CASSPQDSYGYTF
TGTGCCAGCAGCCCGCAGGATAGCTATGGCTACACCTTC
>once|NA|TRBV4-1|TRBJ2-5
CASSQSSGGVQETQYF
TGCGCCAGCAGCCAGAGTAGCGGAGGGGTCCAAGAGACCCAGTACTTC
>NA|NA|TRBV7-2|TRBJ2-6
CASSFGDANVLTF
TGTGCCAGCAGCTTCGGGGATGCCAACGTCCTGACTTTC
>NA|NA|TRBV7-2|TRBJ2-3
CASSLAAFPRDTQYF
TGTGCCAGCAGCTTAGCGGCATTCCCCCGCGATACGCAGTATTTT
>NA|TRBD1|TRBV6-5|TRBJ1-5
CASRRTGDNQPQHF
TGTGCCAGCAGACGGACAGGAGACAATCAGCCCCAGCATTTT
>NA|NA|TRBV14|TRBJ2-6
CASSPLGVLGANVLTF
TGTGCCAGCAGCCCCCTCGGAGTGCTCGGGGCCAACGTCCTGACTTTC
>NA|TRBD2|TRBV12-3/TRBV12-4|TRBJ2-4
CASSLGRENIQYF
TGTGCCAGCAGCCTCGGGAGGGAAAACATTCAGTACTTC
>NA|NA|TRBV28|TRBJ1-1
CASREPRRLNTEAFF
TGTGCCAGCAGAGAACCCAGGCGCTTGAACACTGAAGCTTTCTTT
>NA|TRBD1|TRBV3-1/TRBV3-2|TRBJ2-5
CASSQDGAGGGETQYF
TGTGCCAGCAGCCAAGACGGCGCAGGGGGCGGTGAGACCCAGTACTTC
>NA|TRBD2|TRBV3-1/TRBV3-2|TRBJ2-3
CASSQPGTSGVADTQYF
TGTGCCAGCAGCCAACCCGGGACTAGCGGCGTTGCAGATACGCAGTATTTT
>NA|TRBD1|TRBV5-1|TRBJ2-2
CASSALTGQIAGELFF
TGCGCCAGCAGCGCCTTAACGGGACAGATCGCCGGGGAGCTGTTTTTT
>NA|TRBD1|TRBV3-1/TRBV3-2|TRBJ1-3
CASSQGDSSGNTIYF
TGTGCCAGCAGCCAAGGGGACAGCTCTGGAAACACCATATATTTT